A selection of T cell receptor beta chains follows, all from one sample in a study of shared clonotypes between healthy human individuals. Only in-frame clones appear in the TCRdb table, and some are missing; sequencing was by immunoSEQ multiplex PCR. The sample includes 2 million to 2.5 million clones, 85% to 95% of them seen just once. Material: naive CD4+ T cells from PBMCs. All receptors come from a man aged 18 to 30 in good health. Some clones in this sample may be carry-over from other donors' samples. Both conserved end residues are part of each CDR3. D genes are given only for firm matches. Not every row has a clone size; where given, it reads once, few, many or a size class.

v_gene	d_gene	abundance	j_gene	CDR3nt	CDR3aa
TRBV28	-	-	TRBJ1-3	TGTGCCAGCAGTCTCGAGGTGGTAGCTGGAAACACCATATATTTT	CASSLEVVAGNTIYF
TRBV19	-	-	TRBJ1-5	TGTGCCAGTAGCCCGACAGGTTCTAATCAGCCCCAGCATTTT	CASSPTGSNQPQHF
TRBV27	TRBD1	-	TRBJ2-7	TGTGCCAGCAGGTCGACAGGGGTTAGAGAGCAGTACTTC	CASRSTGVREQYF
TRBV5-5	TRBD1	-	TRBJ2-5	TGTGCCAGCAGCTGGGACAGGGCGAAGACCCAGTACTTC	CASSWDRAKTQYF
TRBV10-3	-	-	TRBJ2-3	TGTGCCAACGGACAGGGAGGGGGAGATACGCAGTATTTT	CANGQGGGDTQYF
TRBV6-1	-	-	TRBJ2-7	TGTGCCAGCAGTGAGGAAAACGAGCAGTACTTC	CASSEENEQYF
TRBV27	-	-	TRBJ2-7	TGTGCCAGCAGTTTCGACAGGTCCAGCTACGAGCAGTACTTC	CASSFDRSSYEQYF
TRBV7-2	-	-	TRBJ1-1	TGTGCCAGCAGCCTTAGGACCGGGACTGAAGCTTTCTTT	CASSLRTGTEAFF
TRBV28	TRBD1	-	TRBJ1-1	TGTGCCAGCAGTTTCCACCGGACAGGGAACACTGAAGCTTTCTTT	CASSFHRTGNTEAFF
TRBV4-2	-	once	TRBJ1-5	TGTGCCAGCAGCCAAGGGACGCTCGAGGACAATCAGCCCCAGCATTTT	CASSQGTLEDNQPQHF
TRBV18	TRBD1	-	TRBJ2-7	TGTGCCAGCGCTACGGGACAGGCCTACGAGCAGTACTTC	CASATGQAYEQYF
TRBV30	-	-	TRBJ2-3	TGTGCCTGGAGTGCTGGGGGGGATACGCAGTATTTT	CAWSAGGDTQYF
TRBV6-1	TRBD2	-	TRBJ2-3	TGTGCCAGCAGTGAAGCGCTCGTAGCGGGAGGTTCCACGGATACGCAGTATTTT	CASSEALVAGGSTDTQYF
TRBV5-4	-	-	TRBJ1-1	TGTGCCAGCAGCCCCGGGTTTTTAAACACTGAAGCTTTCTTT	CASSPGFLNTEAFF
TRBV7-9	TRBD2	once	TRBJ2-7	TGTGCCAGCAGCTGGTTCACTAGCGACGAGCAGTACTTC	CASSWFTSDEQYF
TRBV7-2	-	-	TRBJ2-1	TGTGCCAGCAGCTTAGTAGGTAGCAGAGGCTCCTACAATGAGCAGTTCTTC	CASSLVGSRGSYNEQFF
TRBV5-1	-	-	TRBJ2-2	TGCGCCAGCAGCCCTCTCGGGGCGGCCGGGGAGCTGTTTTTT	CASSPLGAAGELFF
TRBV5-7	-	-	TRBJ1-4	TGTGCCAGCAGCTTGGCTCAGGGGAACCCTAATGAAAAACTGTTTTTT	CASSLAQGNPNEKLFF
TRBV2	TRBD2	-	TRBJ2-7	TGTGCCAGCAGCCCTAGCGGGCTTTCCTACGAGCAGTACTTC	CASSPSGLSYEQYF
TRBV5-1	-	-	TRBJ2-2	TGCGCCAGCAGCGTCTCGAGGGACACCGGGGAGCTGTTTTTT	CASSVSRDTGELFF
TRBV4-2	TRBD1	-	TRBJ2-7	TGTGCCAGCAGCCAACGGGACAGGGTAGGCGAGCAGTACTTC	CASSQRDRVGEQYF
TRBV30	-	few	TRBJ1-5	TGTGCCTGGAGTGTGACGAGAGATCAGCCCCAGCATTTT	CAWSVTRDQPQHF
TRBV5-1	-	-	TRBJ1-3	TGCGCCAGCAGCTTGTCAGGGACTGGAAACACCATATATTTT	CASSLSGTGNTIYF
TRBV6-5	-	-	TRBJ1-1	TGTGCCAGCAGACCAGGGGTGGCGAACACTGAAGCTTTCTTT	CASRPGVANTEAFF
TRBV9	TRBD1	-	TRBJ2-1	TGTGCCAGCAGCGGGGGGACAGCCTACAATGAGCAGTTCTTC	CASSGGTAYNEQFF
TRBV10-3	-	-	TRBJ2-7	TGTGCCATCAGTGAGTCGAAGGCCTACGAGCAGTACTTC	CAISESKAYEQYF
TRBV7-2	-	-	TRBJ2-2	TGTGCCAGCAGCCTTGATGGGGGGAGGAGTGCCGGGGAGCTGTTTTTT	CASSLDGGRSAGELFF
TRBV18	-	-	TRBJ1-2	TGTGCCAGCCCCCCTTTCGGCTACACCTTC	CASPPFGYTF
TRBV29-1	-	-	TRBJ2-3	TGCAGCGCTGCGGGCAGGGAAACAGATACGCAGTATTTT	CSAAGRETDTQYF
TRBV9	-	-	TRBJ2-2	TGTGCCAGCAGCGTAGGACCGACCACCGGGGAGCTGTTTTTT	CASSVGPTTGELFF
TRBV7-9	-	-	TRBJ1-4	TGTGCCAGCAGCTTCCGACAAGTTGCAACTAATGAAAAACTGTTTTTT	CASSFRQVATNEKLFF
TRBV19	-	-	TRBJ1-1	TGTGCCAGTACCCACTTGGGGGGAGCCGCTGAAGCTTTCTTT	CASTHLGGAAEAFF
TRBV28	-	-	TRBJ2-1	TGTGCCAGCAGTTTAACTAGCTATCTTGAGCAGTTCTTC	CASSLTSYLEQFF
TRBV11-2	-	-	TRBJ2-3	TGTGCCAGCAGCCTCAGAGGGGGTTCGCAAAGCACAGATACGCAGTATTTT	CASSLRGGSQSTDTQYF
TRBV7-8	-	-	TRBJ1-4	TGTGCCAGCAGCTTGTCCGGTTCAACTAATGAAAAACTGTTTTTT	CASSLSGSTNEKLFF
TRBV27	-	-	TRBJ1-2	TGTGCCAGCAGTCCAGGGTCGAATGGCTACACCTTC	CASSPGSNGYTF
TRBV4-1	-	-	TRBJ1-6	TGCGCCAGCAGCCGTTTAGGGGGTTATAATTCACCCCTCCACTTT	CASSRLGGYNSPLHF
TRBV6-5	TRBD1	-	TRBJ1-5	TGTGCCAGCAGTAGACAGGGTCAGGGCAATCAGCCCCAGCATTTT	CASSRQGQGNQPQHF
TRBV19	-	-	TRBJ1-2	TGTGCCAGTAGTATTTTGGGACGTGCTAACTATGGCTACACCTTC	CASSILGRANYGYTF
TRBV19	-	-	TRBJ2-1	TGTGCCAGTAGTACGCAGGGGACCTCCTACAATGAGCAGTTCTTC	CASSTQGTSYNEQFF
TRBV18	-	-	TRBJ2-3	TGTGCCAGCTCCCCGAATTCCGGGGCCACAGATACGCAGTATTTT	CASSPNSGATDTQYF
TRBV6-5	TRBD1	-	TRBJ1-1	TGTGCCAGCAGACGGACAGGAAACACTGAAGCTTTCTTT	CASRRTGNTEAFF
TRBV28	-	-	TRBJ1-4	TGTGCCAGCAGCCAAGGATCGTCGGCTAATGAAAAACTGTTTTTT	CASSQGSSANEKLFF
TRBV5-5	TRBD2	-	TRBJ2-7	TGTGCCAGCAGCGCCCGACTAGCGGGATCGTACGAGCAGTACTTC	CASSARLAGSYEQYF
TRBV30	TRBD1	-	TRBJ2-7	TGTGCCTGGAGCGGGACAGGGCGCTCCTACGAGCAGTACTTC	CAWSGTGRSYEQYF
TRBV6-1	-	-	TRBJ1-1	TGTGCCAGCAGTGAAGAGGTCAGGGCCTTGGAAGCTTTCTTT	CASSEEVRALEAFF
TRBV27	-	-	TRBJ2-7	TGTGCCAGCAGTTTCGCAGGGCCCTCCTACGAGCAGTACTTC	CASSFAGPSYEQYF
TRBV11-1	TRBD2	-	TRBJ2-7	TGTGCCAGCAGCTTATACAGCGGACTAGACGAGCAGTACTTC	CASSLYSGLDEQYF